This T cell receptor beta chain was captured by sequencing in a study of control samples from healthy donors and cancer patients. V lost 6 bases to trimming and J lost 5 bases, with 10 bases between them. Germline V lookup: CDR1 MNHEY, CDR2 SVGAGI. This CDR3 region has 12 residues. Profiled with immunoSEQ multiplex PCR; TCRdb holds only in-frame clones, not every one. The sample records 100,000 to 150,000 clones, roughly 90% being singletons. Sequencing input: PBMCs. The chain couples TRBV6-5 to TRBJ1-1; the D is unclear. The receptor's source is a man aged 50-59 years with head and neck cancer. This chain's CDR3 is CASSRMGTEAFF. The CDR3 region has the DNA TGTGCCAGCAGCAGGATGGGAACTGAAGCTTTCTTT.